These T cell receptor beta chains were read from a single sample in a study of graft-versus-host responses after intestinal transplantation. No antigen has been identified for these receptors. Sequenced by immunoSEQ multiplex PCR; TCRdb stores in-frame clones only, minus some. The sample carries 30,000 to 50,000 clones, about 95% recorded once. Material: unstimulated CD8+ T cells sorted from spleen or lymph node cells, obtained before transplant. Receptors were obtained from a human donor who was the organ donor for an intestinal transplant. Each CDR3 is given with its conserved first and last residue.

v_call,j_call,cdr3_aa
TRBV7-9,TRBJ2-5,CASSFGLAAQETQYF
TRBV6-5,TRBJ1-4,CASSWGQGDEKLFF
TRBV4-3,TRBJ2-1,CASSQAGYSSYNEQFF
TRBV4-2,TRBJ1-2,CASSQRGTSNYGYTF
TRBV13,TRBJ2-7,CASSLASGGADEQYF
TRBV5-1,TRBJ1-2,CASSSPDVPYGYTF
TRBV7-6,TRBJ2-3,CASSLDRGGRTQYF
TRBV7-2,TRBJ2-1,CASSLGGSGGIYNEQFF
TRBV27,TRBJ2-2,CASSAGANTGELFF
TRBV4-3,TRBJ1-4,CASSQDPGQTGEKLFF
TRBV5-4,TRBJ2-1,CASSLIQLVAYNEQFF
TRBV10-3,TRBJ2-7,CAISMPGQGPSYEQYF
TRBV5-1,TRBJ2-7,CASSLAQGLTYEQYF
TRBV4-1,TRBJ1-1,CASSPPGGTEAFF
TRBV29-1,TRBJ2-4,CSVVEGDKNIQYF
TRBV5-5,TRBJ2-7,CASSLVTTGGFDEQYF
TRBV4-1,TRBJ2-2,CASSQVGGMDTGELFF
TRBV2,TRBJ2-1,CASSEVGLASYNEQFF
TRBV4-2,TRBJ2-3,CASSQEWAFSDTQYF
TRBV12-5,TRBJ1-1,CASGLDRDLGEAFF
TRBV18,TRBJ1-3,CASSQIAGTNSGNTIYF
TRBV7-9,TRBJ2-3,CASSHPSGSTDTQYF
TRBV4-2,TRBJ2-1,CASSHDAGTSGAIEQFF
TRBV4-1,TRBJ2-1,CASSQFYPFYNEQFF
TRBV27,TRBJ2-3,CASSLTPGLSEDTQYF
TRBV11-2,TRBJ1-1,CASSSFGEENTEAFF
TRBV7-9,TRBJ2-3,CASSLKGGGTDTQYF
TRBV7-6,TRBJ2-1,CASAPTGGRDEQFF
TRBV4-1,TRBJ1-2,CASSRATGLGSGYTF
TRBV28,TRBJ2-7,CASSPIVGEFPFDEQYF
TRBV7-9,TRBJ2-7,CASSWPGQGRYEQYF
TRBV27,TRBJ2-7,CASSQGGDEQYF
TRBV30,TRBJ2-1,CAYRGGGDYNEQFF
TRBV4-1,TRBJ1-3,CASSQVEFSGNTIYF
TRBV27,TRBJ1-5,CASSYSNQPQHF
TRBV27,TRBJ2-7,CASSPIQGARGYEQYF
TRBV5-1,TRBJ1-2,CASSLGQGAYGYTF
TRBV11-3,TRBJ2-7,CASTPPGRAYEQYF
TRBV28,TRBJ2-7,CASSRGWVYEQYF
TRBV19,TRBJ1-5,CASSITGGSNQPQHF
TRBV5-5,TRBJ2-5,CASSLVGVLAGGPQETQYF
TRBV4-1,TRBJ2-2,CASSPYPLGANTGELFF
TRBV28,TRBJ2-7,CASSRAVAGQYEQYF